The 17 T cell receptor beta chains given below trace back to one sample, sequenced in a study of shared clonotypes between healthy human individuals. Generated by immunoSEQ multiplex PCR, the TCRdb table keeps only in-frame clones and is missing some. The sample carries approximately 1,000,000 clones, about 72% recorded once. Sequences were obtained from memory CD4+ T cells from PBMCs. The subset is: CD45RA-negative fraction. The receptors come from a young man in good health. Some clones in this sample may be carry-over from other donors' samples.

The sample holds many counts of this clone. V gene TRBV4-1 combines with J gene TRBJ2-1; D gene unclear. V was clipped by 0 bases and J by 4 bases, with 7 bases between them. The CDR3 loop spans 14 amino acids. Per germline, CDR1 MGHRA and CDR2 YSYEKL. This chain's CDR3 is CASSQDIGYNEQFF. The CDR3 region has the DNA TGCGCCAGCAGCCAAGATATAGGGTACAATGAGCAGTTCTTC.

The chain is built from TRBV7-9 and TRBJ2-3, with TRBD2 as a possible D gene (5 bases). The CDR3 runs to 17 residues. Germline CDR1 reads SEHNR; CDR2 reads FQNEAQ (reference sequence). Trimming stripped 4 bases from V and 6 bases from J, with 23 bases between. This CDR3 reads CASSYGEWTPASDTQYF. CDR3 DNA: TGTGCCAGCAGCTACGGAGAATGGACTCCAGCCTCCGATACGCAGTATTTT.

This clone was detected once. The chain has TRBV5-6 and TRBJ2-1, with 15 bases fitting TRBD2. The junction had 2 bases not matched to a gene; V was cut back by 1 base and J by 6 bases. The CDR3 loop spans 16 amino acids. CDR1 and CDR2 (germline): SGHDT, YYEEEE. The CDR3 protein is CASSLPGLAGGNEQFF. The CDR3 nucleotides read TGTGCCAGCAGCTTGCCGGGACTAGCGGGGGGCAATGAGCAGTTCTTC.

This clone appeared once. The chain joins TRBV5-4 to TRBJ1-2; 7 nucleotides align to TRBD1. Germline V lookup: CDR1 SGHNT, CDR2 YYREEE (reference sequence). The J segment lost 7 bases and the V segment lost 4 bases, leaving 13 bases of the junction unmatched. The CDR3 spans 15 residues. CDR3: CASSPGTDRQGGYTF. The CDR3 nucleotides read TGTGCCAGCAGCCCGGGGACAGACCGCCAGGGTGGCTACACCTTC. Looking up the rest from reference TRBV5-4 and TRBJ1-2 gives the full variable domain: ETGVTQSPTHLIKTRGQQVTLRCSSQSGHNTVSWYQQALGQGPQFIFQYYREEENGRGNFPPRFSGLQFPNYSSELNVNALELDDSALYLCASSPGTDRQGGYTFGSGTRLTVV.

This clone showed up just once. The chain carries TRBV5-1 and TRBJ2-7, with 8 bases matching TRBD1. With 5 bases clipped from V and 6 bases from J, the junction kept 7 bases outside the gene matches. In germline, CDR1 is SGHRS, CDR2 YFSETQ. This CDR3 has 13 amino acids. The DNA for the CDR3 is TGCGCCAGCAGATTTCAGGGGGCTGGCGAGCAGTACTTC. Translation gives CASRFQGAGEQYF.

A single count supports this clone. CDR3 loop: CASSLSGKTNTGELFF. The DNA for the CDR3 is TGTGCCAGCAGTCTTAGCGGGAAGACGAACACCGGGGAGCTGTTTTTT. This chain connects TRBV11-2 to TRBJ2-2; TRBD2 matches at 8 bases. Germline V CDR1 and CDR2: SGHAT, FQNNGV. Trimming at V came to 6 bases and at J to 0 bases, leaving 6 bases not matched to a gene. CDR3 length: 16 amino acids.

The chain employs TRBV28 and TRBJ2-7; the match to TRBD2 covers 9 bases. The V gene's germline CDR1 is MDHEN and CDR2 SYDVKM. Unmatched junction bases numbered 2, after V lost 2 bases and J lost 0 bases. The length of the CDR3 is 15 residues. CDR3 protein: CASSLIAGDSYEQYF. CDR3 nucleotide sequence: TGTGCCAGCAGTTTAATAGCGGGGGACTCCTACGAGCAGTACTTC.

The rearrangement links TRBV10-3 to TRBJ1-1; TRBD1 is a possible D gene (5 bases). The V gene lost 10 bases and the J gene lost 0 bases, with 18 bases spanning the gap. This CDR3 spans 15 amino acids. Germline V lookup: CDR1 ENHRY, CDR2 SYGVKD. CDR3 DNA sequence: TGTGCCACTCGGGACGCCACCCTCCTGAACACTGAAGCTTTCTTT. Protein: CATRDATLLNTEAFF.

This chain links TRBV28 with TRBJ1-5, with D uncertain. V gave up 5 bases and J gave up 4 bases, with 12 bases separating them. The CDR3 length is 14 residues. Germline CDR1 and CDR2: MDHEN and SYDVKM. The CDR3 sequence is CASSKGSRNQPQHF. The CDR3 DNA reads TGTGCCAGCAGTAAAGGGTCCAGAAATCAGCCCCAGCATTTT.

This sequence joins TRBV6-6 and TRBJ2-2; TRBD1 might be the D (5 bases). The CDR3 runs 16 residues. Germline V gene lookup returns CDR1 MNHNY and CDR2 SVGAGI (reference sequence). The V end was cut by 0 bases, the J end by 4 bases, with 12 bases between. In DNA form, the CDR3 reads TGTGCCAGCAGTTACTCTCAGGGAAGGGGCACCGGGGAGCTGTTTTTT. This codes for CASSYSQGRGTGELFF.

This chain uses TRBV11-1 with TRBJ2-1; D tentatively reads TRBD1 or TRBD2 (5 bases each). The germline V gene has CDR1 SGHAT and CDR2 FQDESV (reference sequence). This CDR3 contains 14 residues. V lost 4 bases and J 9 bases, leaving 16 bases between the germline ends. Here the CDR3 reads CASSYLRGASEQFF. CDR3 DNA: TGTGCCAGCAGCTACCTTAGGGGAGCCAGTGAGCAGTTCTTC.

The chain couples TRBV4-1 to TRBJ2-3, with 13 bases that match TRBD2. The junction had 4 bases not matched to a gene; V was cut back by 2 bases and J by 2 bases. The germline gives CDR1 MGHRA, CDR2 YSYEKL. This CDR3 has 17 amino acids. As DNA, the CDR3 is TGCGCCAGCAGCCAAACCGGGACTAGCGGGACCACAGATACGCAGTATTTT. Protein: CASSQTGTSGTTDTQYF.

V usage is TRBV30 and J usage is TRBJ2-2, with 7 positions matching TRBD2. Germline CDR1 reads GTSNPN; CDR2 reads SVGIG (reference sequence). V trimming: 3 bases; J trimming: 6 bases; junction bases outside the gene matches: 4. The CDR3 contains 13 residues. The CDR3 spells CAWRAGVSGELFF. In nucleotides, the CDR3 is TGTGCCTGGAGGGCGGGGGTTTCCGGGGAGCTGTTTTTT.

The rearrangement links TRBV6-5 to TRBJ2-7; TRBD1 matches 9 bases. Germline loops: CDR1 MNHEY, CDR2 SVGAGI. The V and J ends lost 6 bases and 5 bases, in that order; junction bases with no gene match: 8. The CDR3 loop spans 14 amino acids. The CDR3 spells CASSWDREAHEQYF. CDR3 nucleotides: TGTGCCAGCAGCTGGGACAGGGAGGCCCACGAGCAGTACTTC.

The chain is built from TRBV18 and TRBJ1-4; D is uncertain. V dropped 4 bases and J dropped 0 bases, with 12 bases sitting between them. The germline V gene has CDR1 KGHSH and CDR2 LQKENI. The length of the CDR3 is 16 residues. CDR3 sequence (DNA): TGTGCCAGCTCACGAGGCAGCTCTGCAACTAATGAAAAACTGTTTTTT. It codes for CASSRGSSATNEKLFF.

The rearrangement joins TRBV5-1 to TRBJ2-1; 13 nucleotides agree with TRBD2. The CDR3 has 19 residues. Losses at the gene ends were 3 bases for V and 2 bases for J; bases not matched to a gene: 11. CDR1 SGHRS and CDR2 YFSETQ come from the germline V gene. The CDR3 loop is CASSSATSGRQSTYNEQFF. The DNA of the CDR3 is TGCGCCAGCAGCTCCGCGACTAGCGGGAGGCAGTCAACCTACAATGAGCAGTTCTTC.

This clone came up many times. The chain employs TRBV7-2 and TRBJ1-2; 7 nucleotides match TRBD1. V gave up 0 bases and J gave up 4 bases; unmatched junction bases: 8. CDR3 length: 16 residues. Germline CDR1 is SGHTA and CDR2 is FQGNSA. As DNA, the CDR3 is TGTGCCAGCAGCTTAGCGGCCGGGGGACAGAGCTATGGCTACACCTTC. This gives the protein CASSLAAGGQSYGYTF. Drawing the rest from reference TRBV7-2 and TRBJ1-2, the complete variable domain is GAGVSQSPSNKVTEKGKDVELRCDPISGHTALYWYRQSLGQGLEFLIYFQGNSAPDKSGLPSDRFSAERTGGSVSTLTIQRTQQEDSAVYLCASSLAAGGQSYGYTFGSGTRLTVV.